These 10 T cell receptor beta chains originate from one sample sequenced in a study of Ad26.COV2.S vaccination and SARS-CoV-2 variants. The treatment was: 15 to 20 received Ad26.COV2.S at low or high dose, single or two shots; roughly five received placebo; per-sample allocation not given. Specimen acquisition occurred on day 63 following the initial vaccine or placebo injection. TCRdb's table, derived via immunoSEQ multiplex PCR, lists solely in-frame clones and lacks some. The sample holds 380,000 or so clones, 80% to 90% seen once. Sequences were derived from peripheral blood, sampled in a trial of Ad26.COV2.S vaccine versus placebo. The receptors were gathered from a person between 18 and 60 years old who received the Ad26.COV2.S COVID-19 vaccine or a placebo.

This clone was found once. The genes are TRBV18 and TRBJ1-2; no reliable D call. The CDR3 runs 14 residues. Trimming stripped 0 bases from V and 6 bases from J, with 11 bases between. The V gene's germline CDR1 is KGHSH and CDR2 LQKENI. CDR3 bases: TGTGCCAGCTCACCACCGGCCACACCGCATGGCTACACCTTC. Translating gives CASSPPATPHGYTF.

The J gene is TRBJ1-1, the V gene TRBV27, with no clear D. This CDR3 has 11 residues. Germline lookup yields CDR1 MNHEY and CDR2 SMNVEV (reference sequence). Deletions cut 2 bases from V and 11 bases from J, with 9 bases between. CDR3 region: CASSLGDTAFF. The CDR3 DNA reads as TGTGCCAGCAGTTTAGGGGATACCGCTTTCTTT.

The CDR3 DNA reads TGTGCCAGCAGTTTAAGGGCAGGGGATGAAGCTTTCTTT. It translates to CASSLRAGDEAFF. The chain employs TRBV28 and TRBJ1-1; a weak D match, TRBD1 (6 bases). Germline-derived CDR1 and CDR2 are MDHEN and SYDVKM. The CDR3 totals 13 residues. V was trimmed by 2 bases and J by 7 bases, leaving 11 bases between them.

This chain joins TRBV2 and TRBJ1-5, with D tentatively TRBD1 (6 bases). The CDR3 runs to 16 residues. V was clipped by 0 bases and J by 0 bases, with 9 bases between them. Germline V CDR1 and CDR2: SNHLY, FYNNEI. The CDR3 region is CASSEAGTHSNQPQHF. Written as DNA, the CDR3 is TGTGCCAGCAGTGAAGCTGGGACACATAGCAATCAGCCCCAGCATTTT.

V usage is TRBV18 and J usage is TRBJ2-5; TRBD2 matches at 12 bases. CDR1 is KGHSH, CDR2 LQKENI, per germline. V was pared by 3 bases and J by 2 bases, with 4 bases of the junction left unmatched. The CDR3 spans 16 residues. The CDR3 DNA reads TGTGCCAGCTCACCTCTGGGGACTAGCGGGCAAGAGACCCAGTACTTC. Its translation: CASSPLGTSGQETQYF.

This clone was recorded many times. The chain uses TRBV5-1 and TRBJ2-7; tentatively, D is TRBD2 (6 bases). The CDR3 has 14 amino acids. The V end lost 1 base, the J end lost 4 bases, and 12 bases lay between the germline ends. From germline, CDR1 is SGHRS and CDR2 YFSETQ. The CDR3 DNA reads as TGCGCCAGCAGCTTGACGGGAGCAGCTTACGAGCAGTACTTC. Translating it yields CASSLTGAAYEQYF. Based on the CDR3 plus reference TRBV5-1 and TRBJ2-7, the full variable domain is KAGVTQTPRYLIKTRGQQVTLSCSPISGHRSVSWYQQTPGQGLQFLFEYFSETQRNKGNFPGRFSGRQFSNSRSEMNVSTLELGDSALYLCASSLTGAAYEQYFGPGTRLTVT.

This clone was detected only once. The chain joins TRBV7-9 to TRBJ1-2; D call uncertain. Germline loops: CDR1 SEHNR, CDR2 FQNEAQ (reference sequence). This CDR3 has 13 amino acids. Trimming took 5 bases from V and 8 from J, leaving 15 bases between them. The CDR3 reads CASSGNLADGYTF. The DNA of the CDR3 is TGTGCCAGCAGCGGAAACTTGGCGGACGGCTACACCTTC.

V usage is TRBV7-2 and J usage is TRBJ1-1; no clear D. The germline V and J ends were trimmed by 7 bases and 1 base, with 19 bases remaining between them. The CDR3 extends over 16 amino acids. Per the germline V gene, CDR1 is SGHTA and CDR2 is FQGNSA. The CDR3, as DNA: TGTGCCAGCACCCCGATGGGGAGGTCTCAGAACACTGAAGCTTTCTTT. Translation gives CASTPMGRSQNTEAFF.

Concerning this clone: Other nucleotide sequences in the sample specify the same CDR3. V and J are TRBV4-3 and TRBJ2-7; D may be TRBD2 (5 bases). The CDR3 is 15 amino acids. The germline V gene encodes CDR1 LGHNA and CDR2 YSLEER. The V and J ends lost 0 bases and 0 bases respectively, with 9 bases between them. This chain's CDR3 is CASSQDRADSYEQYF. CDR3 nucleotides: TGCGCCAGCAGCCAAGATCGAGCGGACTCCTACGAGCAGTACTTC.

This clone was seen more than once but under ten times. This CDR3 is CAGRQGVAEAFF. The CDR3 bases are TGTGCCGGCCGGCAGGGGGTCGCTGAAGCTTTCTTT. The chain joins TRBV14 to TRBJ1-1, with 7 positions matching TRBD1. CDR1 is SGHDN, CDR2 FVKESK, per germline. This CDR3 has 12 residues. V lost 11 bases, J lost 6 bases, and 9 bases stayed unmatched.